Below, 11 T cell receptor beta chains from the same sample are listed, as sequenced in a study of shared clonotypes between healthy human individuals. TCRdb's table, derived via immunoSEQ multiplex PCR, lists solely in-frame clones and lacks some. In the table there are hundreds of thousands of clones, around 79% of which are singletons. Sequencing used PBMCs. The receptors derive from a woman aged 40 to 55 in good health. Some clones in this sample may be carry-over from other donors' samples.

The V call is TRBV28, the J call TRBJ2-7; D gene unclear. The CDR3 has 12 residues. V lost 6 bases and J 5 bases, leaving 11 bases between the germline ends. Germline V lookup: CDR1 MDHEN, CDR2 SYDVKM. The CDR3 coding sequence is TGTGCCAGCAGCCCTACCCTTAACGAGCAGTACTTC. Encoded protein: CASSPTLNEQYF.

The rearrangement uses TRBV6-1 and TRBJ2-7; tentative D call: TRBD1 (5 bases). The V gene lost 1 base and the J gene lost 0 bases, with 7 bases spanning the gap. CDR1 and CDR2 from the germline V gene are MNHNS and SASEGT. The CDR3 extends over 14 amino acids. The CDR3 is CASSEGGASYEQYF. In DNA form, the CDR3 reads TGTGCCAGCAGTGAAGGTGGGGCCTCCTACGAGCAGTACTTC.

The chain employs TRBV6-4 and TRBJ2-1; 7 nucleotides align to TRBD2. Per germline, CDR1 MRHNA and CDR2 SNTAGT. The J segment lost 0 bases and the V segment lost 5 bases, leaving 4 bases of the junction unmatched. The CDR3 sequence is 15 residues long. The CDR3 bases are TGTGCCAGCAGTATAGCGGGTAGCTCCTACAATGAGCAGTTCTTC. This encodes CASSIAGSSYNEQFF.

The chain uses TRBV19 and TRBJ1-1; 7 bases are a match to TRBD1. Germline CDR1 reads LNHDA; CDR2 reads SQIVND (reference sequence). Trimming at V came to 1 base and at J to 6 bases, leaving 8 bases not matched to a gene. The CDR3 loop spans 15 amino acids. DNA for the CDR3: TGTGCCAGTAGTATAGGACAGGGTCAAGTCGCTGAAGCTTTCTTT. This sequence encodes CASSIGQGQVAEAFF.

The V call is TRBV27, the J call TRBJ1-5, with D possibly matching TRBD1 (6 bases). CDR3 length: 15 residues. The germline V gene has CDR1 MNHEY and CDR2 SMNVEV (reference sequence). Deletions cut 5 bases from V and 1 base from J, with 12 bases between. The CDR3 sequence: CASSPQGQSNQPQHF. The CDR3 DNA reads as TGTGCCAGCAGTCCCCAGGGACAAAGCAATCAGCCCCAGCATTTT.

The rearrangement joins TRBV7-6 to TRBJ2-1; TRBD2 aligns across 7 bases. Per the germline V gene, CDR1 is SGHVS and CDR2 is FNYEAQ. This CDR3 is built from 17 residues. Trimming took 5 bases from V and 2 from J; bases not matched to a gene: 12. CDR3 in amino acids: CASSPQLASEAYNEQFF. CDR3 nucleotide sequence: TGTGCCAGCAGCCCACAACTAGCGTCGGAGGCCTACAATGAGCAGTTCTTC.

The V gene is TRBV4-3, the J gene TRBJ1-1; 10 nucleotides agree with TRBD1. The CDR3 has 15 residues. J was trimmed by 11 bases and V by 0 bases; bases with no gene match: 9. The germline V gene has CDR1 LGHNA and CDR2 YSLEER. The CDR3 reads CASSQDLRTGGWAFF. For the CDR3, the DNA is TGCGCCAGCAGCCAAGATTTGAGGACAGGGGGATGGGCTTTCTTT.

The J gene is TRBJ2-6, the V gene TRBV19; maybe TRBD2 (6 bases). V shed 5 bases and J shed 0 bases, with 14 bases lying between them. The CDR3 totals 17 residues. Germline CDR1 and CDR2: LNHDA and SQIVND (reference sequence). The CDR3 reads CASSPPPGGSGANVLTF. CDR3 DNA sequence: TGTGCCAGTAGTCCCCCCCCCGGGGGCTCTGGGGCCAACGTCCTGACTTTC.

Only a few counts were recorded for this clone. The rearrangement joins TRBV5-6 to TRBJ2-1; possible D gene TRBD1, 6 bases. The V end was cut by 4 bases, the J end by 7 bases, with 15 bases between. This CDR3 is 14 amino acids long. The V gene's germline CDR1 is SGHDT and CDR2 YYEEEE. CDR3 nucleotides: TGTGCCAGCAGCCTAGGACAGTCTCGGAATGAGCAGTTCTTC. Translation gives CASSLGQSRNEQFF. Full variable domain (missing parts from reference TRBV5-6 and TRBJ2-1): DAGVTQSPTHLIKTRGQQVTLRCSPKSGHDTVSWYQQALGQGPQFIFQYYEEEERQRGNFPDRFSGHQFPNYSSELNVNALLLGDSALYLCASSLGQSRNEQFFGPGTRLTVL.

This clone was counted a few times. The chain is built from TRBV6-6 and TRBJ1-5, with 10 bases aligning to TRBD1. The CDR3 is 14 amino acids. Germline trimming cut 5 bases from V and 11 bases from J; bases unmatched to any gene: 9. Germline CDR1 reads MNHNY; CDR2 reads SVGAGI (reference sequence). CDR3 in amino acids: CASSKTGGTAAQHF. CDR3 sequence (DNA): TGTGCCAGCAGTAAGACAGGGGGCACAGCGGCCCAGCATTTT.

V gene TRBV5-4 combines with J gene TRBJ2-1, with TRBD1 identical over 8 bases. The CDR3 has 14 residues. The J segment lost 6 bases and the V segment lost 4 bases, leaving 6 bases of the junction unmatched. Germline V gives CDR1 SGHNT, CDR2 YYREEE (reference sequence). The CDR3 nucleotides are TGTGCCAGCAGCAGGACAGGGCGAGGCAATGAGCAGTTCTTC. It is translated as CASSRTGRGNEQFF.